These T cell receptor beta chains were read from a single sample in a study of T cell repertoires in cytomegalovirus infection. TCRdb passed the reads through MiXCR, listing each CDR3 protein once. The sample has around 900,000 distinct CDR3 sequences, roughly 30% seen once; the top ten hold under 15%. These receptors are not linked to any known antigen. The sequences come from cultured CD8+ T cells from PBMCs, collected from culture after CMV antigen stimulation. The origin of the receptors is a human donor in good health (CMV status not recorded). Some clones in this sample may be carry-over from other donors' samples. The CDR3 runs from the conserved cysteine through the conserved F or W. The D gene is left open where the match is weak. Size is omitted from some rows. Given values are once, few, many or a class for expanded clones.

d_call,clone_size,j_call,v_call,cdr3_nt,cdr3_aa
-,-,TRBJ1-3,TRBV28,TGTGCCAACAGCCCCGAGGGAAGAGGGTTCGGAAACACCATATATTTT,CANSPEGRGFGNTIYF
TRBD1,-,TRBJ1-2,TRBV12-3/TRBV12-4,TGTGCCCTAGGGGGCAGCTATGGCTACACCTTC,CALGGSYGYTF
TRBD1,many,TRBJ2-4,TRBV7-6,TGTGCCAGCAGCGAAGGACAGGGTTCGGCCAAAAACATTCAGTACTTC,CASSEGQGSAKNIQYF
TRBD2,-,TRBJ2-7,TRBV4-1,TGCGCCAGCAGCCAAGGAGCTAGCGGGGGGGCATGGGAGCAGTACTTC,CASSQGASGGAWEQYF
TRBD1,few,TRBJ1-2,TRBV9,TGTGCCAGCAGCGTGGCTCTGACAGGGGGCGGCTATGGCTACACCTTC,CASSVALTGGGYGYTF
-,-,TRBJ2-7,TRBV13,TGTGCCAGCAGCCCTCCTACAGTGAGCTCCTACGAGCAGTACTTC,CASSPPTVSSYEQYF
-,few,TRBJ2-1,TRBV6-1,TGTGCCAGCAGTGAAGCGCACTCGAGCTCCTACAATGAGCAGTTCTTC,CASSEAHSSSYNEQFF
-,once,TRBJ2-7,TRBV19,TGTGCCAGTAGTATAGCCCGGGGCAGCTCCTACGAGCAGTACTTC,CASSIARGSSYEQYF
TRBD1,-,TRBJ1-6,TRBV13,TGTGCCAGCAACCAGGGGGTGAATTCACCCCTCCACTTT,CASNQGVNSPLHF
TRBD1,-,TRBJ2-2,TRBV6-6,TGTGCCAGCAAAATCCCGGGACAGGGGTCGCGGGCCGGGGAGCTGTTTTTT,CASKIPGQGSRAGELFF
-,-,TRBJ2-1,TRBV6-1,TGTGCCAGCAGTGAAGCGCTGGGGGGCAGACTGAGCTCCTACAATGAGCAGTTCTTC,CASSEALGGRLSSYNEQFF
-,few,TRBJ1-1,TRBV7-9,TGTGCCAGCAGGTTGACAGTTGAAGCTTTCTTT,CASRLTVEAFF
-,few,TRBJ2-2,TRBV20-1,TGCAGTGCTGATGACAGCAACACCGGGGAGCTGTTTTTT,CSADDSNTGELFF
-,-,TRBJ2-5,TRBV2,TGTGCCAGCAGTGAATTGGGCGGGTCCCAAGAGACCCAGTACTTC,CASSELGGSQETQYF
-,-,TRBJ1-6,TRBV6-1,TGTGCCAGCAGTGAAGTCGGTGTACGTAATTCACCCCTCCACTTT,CASSEVGVRNSPLHF
-,-,TRBJ2-5,TRBV9,TGTGCCAGCAGCGTAGTTGGGGCACCGTTAGAGACCCAGTACTTC,CASSVVGAPLETQYF
-,-,TRBJ1-6,TRBV19,TGTGCCAGTAGTATACCGGACAGAGGTTCACCCCTCCACTTT,CASSIPDRGSPLHF
-,-,TRBJ2-3,TRBV20-1,TGCAGTGCTAGACTCCGCACAGATACGCAGTATTTT,CSARLRTDTQYF
-,once,TRBJ2-2,TRBV19,TGTGTCAGTTTTACAGGAAACACCGGGGAGCTGTTTTTT,CVSFTGNTGELFF
-,few,TRBJ1-2,TRBV27,TGTGCCAGCAGTTTATCGGCGACAGGTTCGAATGGCTACACCTTC,CASSLSATGSNGYTF
TRBD1,few,TRBJ2-7,TRBV20-1,TGCAGTGCCCGGGACAGGATCTCGGCGGACGAGCAGTACTTC,CSARDRISADEQYF
-,-,TRBJ2-5,TRBV28,TGTGCCAGCAGTGGGTACAGGGGAGGGATTCAAGAGACCCAGTACTTC,CASSGYRGGIQETQYF
-,few,TRBJ2-3,TRBV27,TGTGCCAGCAACCCTGTGATCGGACGGAGCACAGATACGCAGTATTTT,CASNPVIGRSTDTQYF
-,-,TRBJ1-6,TRBV27,TGTGCCAGCAGTTTATTCCTGAATTCACCCCTCCACTTT,CASSLFLNSPLHF
TRBD1,once,TRBJ1-4,TRBV28,TGTGCCAGCAGTTTATGGTACCGGACAGGGGAAACTAATGAAAAACTGTTTTTT,CASSLWYRTGETNEKLFF
-,-,TRBJ2-2,TRBV24-1,TGTGCCTCACTAGACAGAACGAGCGGGGAGCTGTTTTTT,CASLDRTSGELFF
TRBD2,many,TRBJ2-3,TRBV7-2,TGTGCCAGCAGCAAGACTAGCGGCCCTGGGGATACGCAGTATTTT,CASSKTSGPGDTQYF